Presented here are 20 T cell receptor beta chains from one specimen sequenced in a study of cytomegalovirus exposure and HLA in healthy donors. With 60 Vbeta and 13 Jbeta primers, the PCR was carried out. TCRdb's copy holds only in-frame clones and misses some; the assay was immunoSEQ multiplex PCR. This table holds roughly 130,000 clones, about 80% found once. The specimen was PBMCs. These receptors were obtained from a man aged 40-55 years in good health and CMV-seronegative.

This chain connects TRBV7-9 to TRBJ2-5, with 7 bases identical to TRBD1. CDR1 and CDR2 from the germline V gene are SEHNR and FQNEAQ (reference sequence). J was trimmed by 5 bases and V by 5 bases; bases with no gene match: 11. This CDR3 is 15 amino acids long. CDR3 in DNA: TGTGCCAGCAGCGAATCCTGGACAGGCGGGGAGACCCAGTACTTC. Encoded protein: CASSESWTGGETQYF. Full variable domain (remainder filled in from reference TRBV7-9 and TRBJ2-5): DTGVSQNPRHKITKRGQNVTFRCDPISEHNRLYWYRQTLGQGPEFLTYFQNEAQLEKSRLLSDRFSAERPKGSFSTLEIQRTEQGDSAMYLCASSESWTGGETQYFGPGTRLLVL.

This clone has only one observation. V is TRBV6-4 and J is TRBJ2-2, with 8 nucleotides matching TRBD1. V was pared by 6 bases and J by 7 bases, with 13 bases of the junction left unmatched. The CDR3 spans 16 residues. Germline V lookup: CDR1 MRHNA, CDR2 SNTAGT. The DNA of the CDR3 is TGTGCCAGCAGCCCCGGACAGGGCCCCTTGGGCGGGGAGCTGTTTTTT. It encodes CASSPGQGPLGGELFF.

This clone was seen more than once but under ten times. This sequence joins TRBV19 and TRBJ1-1; no clear D. The CDR3 has 15 amino acids. Germline lookup yields CDR1 LNHDA and CDR2 SQIVND (reference sequence). V was cut by 3 bases and J by 0 bases, with 11 bases left in between. The chain's CDR3 is CASSMAGWVNTEAFF. In nucleotides, the CDR3 is TGTGCCAGTAGTATGGCAGGCTGGGTGAACACTGAAGCTTTCTTT. The full variable domain, in which reference TRBV19 and TRBJ1-1 provide the parts outside the CDR3, is DGGITQSPKYLFRKEGQNVTLSCEQNLNHDAMYWYRQDPGQGLRLIYYSQIVNDFQKGDIAEGYSVSREKKESFPLTVTSAQKNPTAFYLCASSMAGWVNTEAFFGQGTRLTVV.

This clone was counted a single time. V is TRBV2 and J is TRBJ1-4, with D tentatively TRBD1 (5 bases). Between the trimmed V and J ends, which lost 4 bases and 0 bases, there was a span of 6 bases. CDR3 length: 14 amino acids. Germline V lookup: CDR1 SNHLY, CDR2 FYNNEI. DNA of the CDR3: TGTGCCAGCAGTGCAGGGTCAACTAATGAAAAACTGTTTTTT. As protein: CASSAGSTNEKLFF.

V gene TRBV27 combines with J gene TRBJ2-7; TRBD2 matches at 10 bases. J was trimmed by 3 bases and V by 2 bases; bases with no gene match: 4. The germline gives CDR1 MNHEY, CDR2 SMNVEV (reference sequence). There are 15 residues in the CDR3. CDR3 DNA: TGTGCCAGCAGTTTAGGGGCTAGCGGGAGCTACGAGCAGTACTTC. It translates to CASSLGASGSYEQYF.

This chain uses TRBV5-6 with TRBJ1-4; D gene ambiguous. Germline V CDR1 and CDR2: SGHDT, YYEEEE. The V gene lost 3 bases and the J gene lost 0 bases, with 6 bases spanning the gap. The CDR3 has 14 amino acids. Here the CDR3 reads CASSSGATNEKLFF. The CDR3 DNA reads TGTGCCAGCAGCTCCGGTGCAACTAATGAAAAACTGTTTTTT.

The chain uses TRBV15 and TRBJ2-1; 7 bases match TRBD2. CDR3 length equals 16 residues. Trimming took 0 bases from V and 3 from J; bases not matched to a gene: 5. Looked up from germline, CDR1 is LNHNV and CDR2 is YYDKDF (reference sequence). The CDR3 nucleotides are TGTGCCACCAGCAGAGAGTTGGCTAGCGGCTACAATGAGCAGTTCTTC. Its translation: CATSRELASGYNEQFF.

V and J are TRBV28 and TRBJ2-1, with D perhaps TRBD2 (7 bases). This CDR3 region has 15 residues. With 6 bases removed from V and 7 bases from J, the gap between germline ends came to 19 bases. Germline-derived CDR1 and CDR2 are MDHEN and SYDVKM. This CDR3 is CASSEGGDLGNEQFF. CDR3 nucleotides: TGTGCCAGCAGCGAGGGGGGGGACCTCGGGAATGAGCAGTTCTTC.

This clone was seen a handful of times. The rearrangement uses TRBV29-1 and TRBJ2-1; 14 bases line up with TRBD2. With 3 bases clipped from V and 9 bases from J, the junction kept 10 bases outside the gene matches. Germline CDR1 and CDR2: SQVTM and ANQGSEA. The CDR3 runs to 16 residues. The CDR3 loop reads CSVEGGLAGGVGEQFF. In nucleotides, the CDR3 is TGCAGCGTTGAGGGCGGACTAGCGGGAGGCGTCGGTGAGCAGTTCTTC.

The genes are TRBV9 and TRBJ2-7, with D possibly TRBD2 on 6 matching bases. V lost 0 bases and J 5 bases, leaving 15 bases between the germline ends. The CDR3 has 15 amino acids. Germline V gene sequence: CDR1 SGDLS, CDR2 YYNGEE. CDR3 sequence: CASSVGGGVWNEQYF. CDR3 coding DNA: TGTGCCAGCAGCGTAGGGGGAGGAGTCTGGAACGAGCAGTACTTC.

The chain carries TRBV5-1 and TRBJ2-3, with TRBD2 matching 9 bases. Germline V CDR1 and CDR2: SGHRS, YFSETQ. Trimming cost V 2 bases and J 0 bases; bases outside gene matches: 7. The CDR3 is 17 residues long. The CDR3 reads CASSFRVLAGSTDTQYF. CDR3 DNA sequence: TGCGCCAGCAGCTTTCGAGTGCTAGCGGGGAGCACAGATACGCAGTATTTT.

This chain connects TRBV5-1 to TRBJ2-7; 9 bases match TRBD2. This CDR3 has 14 residues. Per the germline V gene, CDR1 is SGHRS and CDR2 is YFSETQ. With V trimmed by 4 bases and J by 2 bases, 4 bases remained unmatched. CDR3 residues: CASSRLADTYEQYF. The CDR3 DNA is TGCGCCAGCAGCCGACTAGCGGATACCTACGAGCAGTACTTC.

The chain uses TRBV5-1 and TRBJ2-3, with D maybe TRBD1 (7 bases). There are 13 residues in the CDR3. Trimming stripped 4 bases from V and 6 bases from J, with 12 bases between. Germline lookup yields CDR1 SGHRS and CDR2 YFSETQ. The CDR3: CASSLQGGDTQYF. The CDR3 bases are TGCGCCAGCAGCCTGCAGGGGGGCGATACGCAGTATTTT.

The V and J genes are TRBV28 and TRBJ1-5; D uncertain. This CDR3 is built from 13 residues. Trimming cost V 6 bases and J 6 bases, with 12 bases left between them. Germline lookup yields CDR1 MDHEN and CDR2 SYDVKM. The CDR3 DNA follows: TGTGCCAGCAGACCCCGGGAGGCTCAGCCCCAGCATTTT. Translated: CASRPREAQPQHF. The complete variable domain, with remaining parts taken from reference TRBV28 and TRBJ1-5, reads DVKVTQSSRYLVKRTGEKVFLECVQDMDHENMFWYRQDPGLGLRLIYFSYDVKMKEKGDIPEGYSVSREKKERFSLILESASTNQTSMYLCASRPREAQPQHFGDGTRLSIL.

Turning to this clone: At the DNA level, this CDR3 is encoded by other sequences in the same sample as well. DNA of the CDR3: TGTGCCAGCAGTGGTGGAGGGTGGGAGACCCAGTACTTC. It is translated as CASSGGGWETQYF. This chain joins TRBV2 and TRBJ2-5; D possibly corresponds to TRBD2 (6 bases). From germline, CDR1 is SNHLY and CDR2 FYNNEI. V lost 4 bases and J lost 5, with 11 bases in between. The CDR3 runs 13 residues.

CDR3 DNA sequence: TGTGCCAGCAGCTCCCGGGACAGTGGTACAGATACGCAGTATTTT. Amino acid sequence: CASSSRDSGTDTQYF. The chain couples TRBV11-3 to TRBJ2-3; 7 nucleotides line up with TRBD1. Looked up from germline, CDR1 is SGHNT and CDR2 is YENEEA. The CDR3 runs to 15 residues. V shed 4 bases, J shed 3 bases, and the junction held 7 bases outside the gene matches. The entire variable domain, with the rest obtained from reference TRBV11-3 and TRBJ2-3, is as follows: EAGVVQSPRYKIIEKKQPVAFWCNPISGHNTLYWYLQNLGQGPELLIRYENEEAVDDSQLPKDRFSAERLKGVDSTLKIQPAELGDSAVYLCASSSRDSGTDTQYFGPGTRLTVL.

V gene TRBV30 combines with J gene TRBJ2-5; 7 nucleotides line up with TRBD1. Germline-derived CDR1 and CDR2 are GTSNPN and SVGIG (reference sequence). CDR3 length equals 13 residues. With V trimmed by 3 bases and J by 5 bases, 6 bases remained unmatched. The CDR3 nucleotides read TGTGCCTGGAGCCGACAGGGAAGGGAGACCCAGTACTTC. Its translation: CAWSRQGRETQYF.

The chain combines TRBV28 with TRBJ2-3; D not certain. CDR3 size: 14 residues. Between the trimmed V and J ends, which lost 3 bases and 0 bases, there was a span of 7 bases. The V gene's germline CDR1 is MDHEN and CDR2 SYDVKM. The CDR3 loop reads CASSLRQSTDTQYF. Here the CDR3 DNA reads TGTGCCAGCAGTTTGAGGCAAAGCACAGATACGCAGTATTTT.

The chain couples TRBV15 to TRBJ1-1; TRBD1 is a possible D gene (5 bases). V was cut by 1 base and J by 0 bases, with 9 bases left in between. Per germline, CDR1 LNHNV and CDR2 YYDKDF (reference sequence). The CDR3 has 15 residues. The CDR3 loop is CATSRGQLMNTEAFF. The CDR3 nucleotides read TGTGCCACCAGCAGAGGACAGCTCATGAACACTGAAGCTTTCTTT.

This chain connects TRBV28 to TRBJ1-4; D possibly corresponds to TRBD1 (6 bases). CDR3 length equals 14 residues. The V gene's germline CDR1 is MDHEN and CDR2 SYDVKM. Trimming took 7 bases from V and 3 from J, leaving 12 bases between them. The CDR3 region is CASNTGLSNEKLFF. The CDR3 DNA sequence: TGTGCCAGCAACACAGGGCTTTCTAATGAAAAACTGTTTTTT.